The 30 T cell receptor beta chains below come from one sample, sequenced in a study of control samples from healthy donors and cancer patients (dated by TCRdb to about 2020). Library generation was performed with the immunoSEQ multiplex PCR assay. Imported from immuneACCESS, the table was reduced by TCRdb to in-frame sequences with V and J called. These copies leave out some clones; in studies compared against another copy, an unresolved V gene accounts for under half, and the cause of the remainder is not known. Here the sample has some 150,000 clones; 96% occur a single time. 1% of the sample comes from the top ten. The sample was blood. The receptors shown here come from a woman aged 25-40 years in good health.

The chain joins TRBV2 to TRBJ1-2; D gene uncertain. Germline CDR1 reads SNHLY; CDR2 reads FYNNEI. The CDR3 is 13 amino acids. The V end was cut by 4 bases, the J end by 4 bases, with 10 bases between. The chain's CDR3 is CASSVVVGYGYTF. In nucleotides, the CDR3 is TGTGCCAGCAGTGTCGTGGTCGGCTATGGCTACACCTTC.

V is TRBV30 and J is TRBJ2-7, with D tentatively TRBD1 (6 bases). Germline loops: CDR1 GTSNPN, CDR2 SVGIG (reference sequence). V lost 5 bases and J lost 6, with 17 bases in between. The CDR3 is 13 residues long. The CDR3 protein is CAWSQGPRGEQYF. In DNA, the CDR3 is TGTGCCTGGTCTCAGGGGCCCCGGGGCGAGCAGTACTTC.

The gene calls are TRBV10-3 and TRBJ1-4; D is unclear. With 6 bases removed from V and 8 bases from J, the gap between germline ends came to 13 bases. The CDR3 loop spans 13 amino acids. The germline V gene has CDR1 ENHRY and CDR2 SYGVKD. Written as DNA, the CDR3 is TGTGCCATCAGCGAACCGACCGGCGAAAAACTGTTTTTT. Translated: CAISEPTGEKLFF.

V and J are TRBV10-1 and TRBJ2-1; maybe TRBD2 (6 bases). From germline, CDR1 is WNHNN and CDR2 SYGVQD (reference sequence). Trimming shortened V by 3 bases and J by 7 bases, and 25 bases separated the two germline ends. CDR3 size: 18 residues. The CDR3 bases are TGCGCCAGCAGTGACCCTAGCCGGGGTGGACTAAGTGGAAATGAGCAGTTCTTC. Amino acids: CASSDPSRGGLSGNEQFF.

The chain employs TRBV28 and TRBJ1-2; maybe TRBD1 (5 bases). V was pared by 10 bases and J by 8 bases, with 20 bases between. Germline CDR1 reads MDHEN; CDR2 reads SYDVKM. This CDR3 contains 13 residues. The CDR3 spells CAIAGLRALGYTF. In DNA form, the CDR3 reads TGTGCCATCGCAGGGCTCAGGGCGTTAGGCTACACCTTC.

The gene calls are TRBV28 and TRBJ2-7; D unclear. The CDR3 is 12 amino acids. The V and J ends lost 7 bases and 7 bases respectively, with 14 bases between them. Germline CDR1 is MDHEN and CDR2 is SYDVKM. The CDR3 loop is CASTDPLREQYF. The CDR3 coding sequence is TGTGCCAGCACGGACCCCCTACGGGAGCAGTACTTC.

This chain links TRBV9 with TRBJ1-6; 7 bases are shared with TRBD1. The length of the CDR3 is 16 residues. V lost 3 bases and J lost 6; bases outside the gene matches: 9. Germline CDR1 reads SGDLS; CDR2 reads YYNGEE. The CDR3: CASSGEERGLNSPLHF. CDR3 DNA sequence: TGTGCCAGCAGCGGAGAAGAAAGGGGGCTTAATTCACCCCTCCACTTT. Drawing the rest from reference TRBV9 and TRBJ1-6, the complete variable domain is DSGVTQTPKHLITATGQRVTLRCSPRSGDLSVYWYQQSLDQGLQFLIQYYNGEERAKGNILERFSAQQFPDLHSELNLSSLELGDSALYFCASSGEERGLNSPLHFGNGTRLTVT.

The chain carries TRBV6-2 or TRBV6-3 and TRBJ2-3; 7 bases fit TRBD1. The CDR3 is made up of 13 amino acids. In germline, CDR1 is MNHEY, CDR2 SVGEGT. The junction had 2 bases not matched to a gene; V was cut back by 6 bases and J by 2 bases. This CDR3 reads CASSRGFTDTQYF. CDR3 sequence (DNA): TGTGCCAGCAGCAGGGGGTTCACAGATACGCAGTATTTT.

The V call is TRBV19, the J call TRBJ1-1; D call uncertain. CDR1 and CDR2 (germline): LNHDA, SQIVND (reference sequence). V lost 1 base and J 1 base, leaving 7 bases between the germline ends. The CDR3 sequence is 14 residues long. CDR3 bases: TGTGCCAGTAGTATAGGTCAGCCGAACACTGAAGCTTTCTTT. Its protein is CASSIGQPNTEAFF.

In its sample, this clone was seen once. The genes are TRBV14 and TRBJ2-1; no clear D gene. V shed 3 bases and J shed 8 bases, with 8 bases lying between them. Germline CDR1 reads SGHDN; CDR2 reads FVKESK. This CDR3 spans 12 amino acids. DNA of the CDR3: TGTGCCAGCAGCCATGGCTTCCATGAGCAGTTCTTC. Encoded protein: CASSHGFHEQFF.

V is TRBV7-8 and J is TRBJ1-5, with D hard to call. CDR3 length: 13 amino acids. V gave up 5 bases and J gave up 9 bases, with 14 bases separating them. In germline, CDR1 is SGHVS, CDR2 FQNEAQ. CDR3 nucleotides: TGTGCCAGCAGCGTCGGGCCTAAGGGGCCCCAGCATTTT. Its translation: CASSVGPKGPQHF.

The chain recombines TRBV27 with TRBJ1-4; D may be TRBD1 (6 bases). The V end was cut by 5 bases, the J end by 4 bases, with 14 bases between. The germline gives CDR1 MNHEY, CDR2 SMNVEV (reference sequence). The CDR3 sequence is 15 residues long. The CDR3 region has the DNA TGTGCCAGCAGTCCTTCAGGGGCCCTTAATGAAAAACTGTTTTTT. Translated, it gives CASSPSGALNEKLFF.

The chain employs TRBV19 and TRBJ2-7, with D unresolved. With 4 bases removed from V and 2 bases from J, the gap between germline ends came to 12 bases. This CDR3 has 14 residues. Germline assignment: CDR1 LNHDA and CDR2 SQIVND (reference sequence). The CDR3 loop reads CASSTLDRAYEQYF. In nucleotides, the CDR3 is TGTGCCAGTAGTACGCTCGATCGGGCCTACGAGCAGTACTTC.

The V gene is TRBV29-1, the J gene TRBJ1-1; D possibly corresponds to TRBD1 (5 bases). The CDR3 extends over 15 amino acids. CDR1 is SQVTM and CDR2 is ANQGSEA in the germline V gene. V was clipped by 5 bases and J by 0 bases, with 16 bases between them. Here the CDR3 reads CSVRLTGALNTEAFF. Written as DNA, the CDR3 is TGCAGCGTTAGACTCACAGGTGCCTTGAACACTGAAGCTTTCTTT. Filled out from reference TRBV29-1 and TRBJ1-1, the complete variable domain reads SAVISQKPSRDICQRGTSLTIQCQVDSQVTMMFWYRQQPGQSLTLIATANQGSEATYESGFVIDKFPISRPNLTFSTLTVSNMSPEDSSIYLCSVRLTGALNTEAFFGQGTRLTVV.

The V gene is TRBV5-6, the J gene TRBJ1-2; the D is unclear. The V end was cut by 0 bases, the J end by 5 bases, with 8 bases between. Germline lookup yields CDR1 SGHDT and CDR2 YYEEEE. The CDR3 has 13 residues. DNA of the CDR3: TGTGCCAGCAGCTTGGCCAGGTCGTATGGCTACACCTTC. Encoded protein: CASSLARSYGYTF.

The gene calls are TRBV4-1 and TRBJ1-5; D remains unclear. The length of the CDR3 is 14 residues. The ends were cut back, 1 base at V and 2 bases at J, with 6 bases in the middle. CDR1 and CDR2 from the germline V gene are MGHRA and YSYEKL. Here the CDR3 reads CASSQVNGNQPQHF. CDR3 nucleotides: TGCGCCAGCAGCCAAGTTAATGGCAATCAGCCCCAGCATTTT.

The CDR3 sequence is CASRPLAGTSTDTQYF. The CDR3 DNA follows: TGTGCCAGCAGACCTCTAGCGGGAACTAGCACAGATACGCAGTATTTT. V and J are TRBV7-8 and TRBJ2-3; 9 bases fit TRBD2. The J segment lost 0 bases and the V segment lost 6 bases, leaving 7 bases of the junction unmatched. Germline V gene data show CDR1 as SGHVS and CDR2 as FQNEAQ. The CDR3 consists of 16 residues. Full variable domain (outside the CDR3, taken from reference TRBV7-8 and TRBJ2-3): GAGVSQSPRYKVAKRGQDVALRCDPISGHVSLFWYQQALGQGPEFLTYFQNEAQLDKSGLPSDRFFAERPEGSVSTLKIQRTQQEDSAVYLCASRPLAGTSTDTQYFGPGTRLTVL.

The chain carries TRBV29-1 and TRBJ1-3; D uncertain. The CDR3 contains 11 residues. V was shortened by 7 bases and J by 0 bases, with 4 bases between the two germline ends. CDR1 and CDR2 (germline): SQVTM, ANQGSEA. The CDR3 DNA follows: TGCAGCGGGCGCTCTGGAAACACCATATATTTT. Its protein is CSGRSGNTIYF.

The chain recombines TRBV5-1 with TRBJ1-2; 7 bases are shared with TRBD1. V lost 0 bases and J lost 3; bases outside the gene matches: 14. The CDR3 length is 18 residues. Germline-derived CDR1 and CDR2 are SGHRS and YFSETQ. The DNA for the CDR3 is TGCGCCAGCAGCTTGGAGTTCTTGGTCGCAGGGGGGTACTATGGCTACACCTTC. Translated, it gives CASSLEFLVAGGYYGYTF.

This clone was counted a single time. The J gene is TRBJ2-2, the V gene TRBV6-6; no definite D call. Germline V gene data show CDR1 as MNHNY and CDR2 as SVGAGI (reference sequence). The CDR3 is 16 residues long. Trimming removed 4 bases from V and 1 base from J, with 13 bases in between. CDR3 amino acids: CASSSSGQENTGELFF. In nucleotides, the CDR3 is TGTGCCAGCAGTTCTTCTGGGCAGGAGAACACCGGGGAGCTGTTTTTT.

J is TRBJ2-1 and V is TRBV19; 9 bases are shared with TRBD1. Germline CDR1 LNHDA, CDR2 SQIVND (reference sequence). Trimming at V came to 5 bases and at J to 4 bases, leaving 12 bases not matched to a gene. This CDR3 is built from 17 residues. The CDR3 region is CASSPSLGTGSYNEQFF. For the CDR3, the DNA is TGTGCCAGTAGTCCTTCTCTCGGGACAGGGTCTTACAATGAGCAGTTCTTC.

Only a few counts were recorded for this clone. The rearrangement joins TRBV5-1 to TRBJ2-1; no firm D call. Trimming stripped 4 bases from V and 10 bases from J, with 9 bases between. This CDR3 has 11 amino acids. In germline, CDR1 is SGHRS, CDR2 YFSETQ. The CDR3 is CASSETREQFF. In nucleotides, the CDR3 is TGCGCCAGCAGCGAGACCCGGGAGCAGTTCTTC.

The rearrangement links TRBV11-3 to TRBJ2-3, with D tentatively TRBD1 (5 bases). This CDR3 contains 14 residues. Trimming stripped 1 base from V and 0 bases from J, with 5 bases between. Germline CDR1 SGHNT, CDR2 YENEEA. Written as DNA, the CDR3 is TGTGCCAGCAGCTTAGGACAGAGCACAGATACGCAGTATTTT. Encoded protein: CASSLGQSTDTQYF.

This chain links TRBV7-6 with TRBJ1-6; D call uncertain. V lost 0 bases and J lost 8, with 11 bases in between. Germline V gene data show CDR1 as SGHVS and CDR2 as FNYEAQ. The CDR3 runs 15 residues. CDR3 DNA sequence: TGTGCCAGCAGCTTAGCGGTCAGTCCTGATTCACCCCTCCACTTT. Translating it yields CASSLAVSPDSPLHF.

The V call is TRBV9, the J call TRBJ2-2; D uncertain. CDR3 length: 14 amino acids. The V and J ends lost 3 bases and 4 bases respectively, with 10 bases between them. CDR1 and CDR2 from the germline V gene are SGDLS and YYNGEE. CDR3 in DNA: TGTGCCAGCAGCGAGACTGTTCCCACCGGGGAGCTGTTTTTT. Protein: CASSETVPTGELFF.

The V and J genes are TRBV28 and TRBJ1-1, with D possibly matching TRBD1 (6 bases). Germline V lookup: CDR1 MDHEN, CDR2 SYDVKM. This CDR3 is built from 15 residues. With 7 bases removed from V and 2 bases from J, the gap between germline ends came to 17 bases. CDR3 sequence (DNA): TGTGCCAGCATCCTAGGGACACCATTAAACACTGAAGCTTTCTTT. Protein: CASILGTPLNTEAFF.

The chain joins TRBV19 to TRBJ2-7; D not resolved. V dropped 2 bases and J dropped 2 bases, with 10 bases sitting between them. CDR1 LNHDA and CDR2 SQIVND come from the germline V gene (reference sequence). The CDR3 is 14 amino acids. The CDR3 protein is CASSIKPGAYEQYF. The CDR3 DNA reads TGTGCCAGTAGTATAAAGCCAGGCGCCTACGAGCAGTACTTC.

The gene calls are TRBV13 and TRBJ1-2; TRBD1 might be the D (6 bases). The CDR3 extends over 13 amino acids. V lost 2 bases and J 2 bases, leaving 6 bases between the germline ends. CDR1 is PRHDT, CDR2 FYEKMQ, per germline (reference sequence). As DNA, the CDR3 is TGTGCCAGCAGCTTACAGGGGAACTATGGCTACACCTTC. Protein: CASSLQGNYGYTF.

The V and J genes are TRBV6-1 and TRBJ2-4, with 8 bases fitting TRBD1. Germline CDR1 reads MNHNS; CDR2 reads SASEGT. The junction had 2 bases not matched to a gene; V was cut back by 0 bases and J by 4 bases. This CDR3 spans 15 amino acids. CDR3 coding DNA: TGTGCCAGCAGTGAAGCGTGGACAGGGAAAAACATTCAGTACTTC. This sequence encodes CASSEAWTGKNIQYF.

This chain joins TRBV6-5 and TRBJ1-3, with D possibly matching TRBD1 (5 bases). V was trimmed by 5 bases and J by 5 bases, leaving 13 bases between them. Germline V gene data show CDR1 as MNHEY and CDR2 as SVGAGI. The CDR3 runs 14 residues. Here the CDR3 DNA reads TGTGCCAGCAGTCCGGAGGGGTTCAGAAACACCATATATTTT. Its protein is CASSPEGFRNTIYF.